This record concerns one T cell receptor beta chain sequence. A single base separates this from a much larger clone, so it may be a read error. This entry is derived from a study of T cells in Graves' hyperthyroidism and ophthalmopathy. The source material, RNA transcripts, was used to amplify TCR beta CDR3 regions. HTBI primers were used for first-round RT-PCR of the TCR CDR3. TCRdb itself ran the multiplex PCR reads through MiXCR, one entry per CDR3 protein. Of a few hundred thousand distinct CDR3 sequences listed, roughly a sixth are singletons. When ophthalmopathy did not progress within 18 months, Graves' hyperthyroidism was considered stable. Source material: blood. This sequence was found in a woman in her 50s with Graves' hyperthyroidism.

The CDR3 is CTSSPGLTRTDTQYF. The CDR3 DNA reads TGTACCAGCAGTCCCGGACTAACCCGCACAGATACGCAGTATTTT. The chain employs TRBV14 and TRBJ2-3, with D perhaps matching TRBD2 (6 bases). The CDR3 consists of 15 residues. Germline CDR1 SGHDN, CDR2 FVKESK.